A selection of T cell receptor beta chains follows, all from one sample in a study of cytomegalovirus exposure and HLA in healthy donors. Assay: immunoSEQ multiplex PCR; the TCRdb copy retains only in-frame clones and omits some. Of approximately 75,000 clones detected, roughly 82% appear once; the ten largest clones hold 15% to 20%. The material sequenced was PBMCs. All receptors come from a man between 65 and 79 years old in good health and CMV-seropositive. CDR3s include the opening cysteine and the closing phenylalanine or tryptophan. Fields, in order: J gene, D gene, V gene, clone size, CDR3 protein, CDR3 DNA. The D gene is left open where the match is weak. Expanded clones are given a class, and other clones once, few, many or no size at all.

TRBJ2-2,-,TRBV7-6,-,CASSLAQGRQTGELFF,TGTGCCAGCAGCTTAGCGCAGGGGCGTCAGACCGGGGAGCTGTTTTTT
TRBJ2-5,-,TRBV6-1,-,CASSPGSETQYF,TGTGCCAGCAGTCCAGGATCGGAGACCCAGTACTTC
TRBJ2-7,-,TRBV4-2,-,CASGQGSGLPYEQYF,TGTGCCAGCGGCCAGGGTAGCGGCTTACCCTACGAGCAGTACTTC
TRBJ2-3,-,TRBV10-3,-,CAINRGTSTDTQYF,TGTGCCATCAACCGCGGTACTAGCACAGATACGCAGTATTTT
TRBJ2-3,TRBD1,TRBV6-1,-,CASSWGQGADTQYF,TGTGCCAGTAGTTGGGGACAGGGGGCAGATACGCAGTATTTT
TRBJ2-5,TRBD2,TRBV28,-,CASSFSPSGAQETQYF,TGTGCCAGCAGTTTTTCGCCTAGCGGGGCCCAAGAGACCCAGTACTTC
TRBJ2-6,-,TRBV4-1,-,CASSQGAGASSGANVLTF,TGCGCCAGCAGCCAAGGGGCAGGGGCGAGCTCTGGGGCCAACGTCCTGACTTTC
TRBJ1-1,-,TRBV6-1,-,CASSDLRGRTEAFF,TGTGCCAGCAGTGACCTAAGAGGGAGGACTGAAGCTTTCTTT
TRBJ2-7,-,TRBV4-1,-,CASSQRSGTTYEQYF,TGCGCCAGCAGCCAAAGATCCGGGACAACTTACGAGCAGTACTTC
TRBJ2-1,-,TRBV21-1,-,CASSNCSTGTNEQFF,TGTGCCAGCAGCAATTGCTCGACAGGGACCAATGAGCAGTTCTTC
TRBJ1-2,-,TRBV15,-,CATSRDGQVQGYTF,TGTGCCACCAGCAGAGATGGGCAGGTCCAGGGCTACACCTTC
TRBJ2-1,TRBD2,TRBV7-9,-,CASSPSPLAGHKSYNEQFF,TGTGCCAGCAGCCCATCGCCGCTAGCGGGACACAAGTCCTACAATGAGCAGTTCTTC
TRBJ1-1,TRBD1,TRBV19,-,CASSDHRGF,TGTGCCAGTAGTGACCACAGGGGCTTT
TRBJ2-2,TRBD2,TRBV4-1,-,CASSQDLAGLPTGELFF,TGCGCCAGCAGCCAAGACCTAGCGGGTCTGCCGACCGGGGAGCTGTTTTTT
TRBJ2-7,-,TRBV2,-,CASWGRGESYF,TGTGCCAGCTGGGGTAGGGGTGAGTCGTACTTC
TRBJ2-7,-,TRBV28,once,CASSSDSLAYEQYF,TGTGCCAGCAGTTCCGACAGTTTAGCCTACGAGCAGTACTTC
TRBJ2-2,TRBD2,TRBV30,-,CARGEGLATGELFF,TGTGCCAGAGGGGAGGGGTTGGCCACCGGGGAGCTGTTTTTT
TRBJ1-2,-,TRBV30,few,CAWSTGYGYTF,TGTGCCTGGAGTACGGGGTATGGCTACACCTTC
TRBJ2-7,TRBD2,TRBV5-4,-,CASSLPGGGTYEQYF,TGTGCCAGCAGCTTACCTGGGGGGGGAACCTACGAGCAGTACTTC
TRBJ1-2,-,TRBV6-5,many,CASREGGTNYGYTF,TGTGCCAGCAGAGAGGGAGGCACTAACTATGGCTACACCTTC
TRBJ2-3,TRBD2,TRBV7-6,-,CASSLKPGLAGSITSTDTQYF,TGTGCCAGCAGCTTAAAACCGGGACTAGCGGGATCCATCACTAGCACAGATACGCAGTATTTT
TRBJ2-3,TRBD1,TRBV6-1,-,CATSTGSDTQYF,TGTGCCACCTCGACAGGGTCGGATACGCAGTATTTT
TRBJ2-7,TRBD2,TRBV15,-,CATSREPFGGRAGQYF,TGTGCCACCAGCAGAGAGCCCTTTGGCGGGAGGGCCGGGCAGTACTTC
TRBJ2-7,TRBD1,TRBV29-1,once,CSAEGQGGYEQYF,TGCAGCGCTGAGGGACAGGGTGGGTACGAGCAGTACTTC
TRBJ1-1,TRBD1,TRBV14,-,CASSPVGETGAIEAFF,TGTGCCAGCAGCCCAGTGGGGGAGACAGGGGCAATTGAAGCTTTCTTT
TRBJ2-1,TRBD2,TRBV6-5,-,CASTKGAGDSPPFF,TGTGCCAGCACTAAAGGAGCGGGAGATTCCCCCCCGTTCTTC
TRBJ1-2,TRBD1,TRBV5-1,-,CASSLQPGQGADGYTF,TGCGCCAGCAGCTTGCAACCGGGACAGGGGGCGGATGGCTACACCTTC
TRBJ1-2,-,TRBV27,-,CASSPLYTDYGYTF,TGTGCCAGCAGCCCTCTTTACACCGACTATGGCTACACCTTC
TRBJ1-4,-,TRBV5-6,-,CASSSTQGLGNEKLFF,TGTGCCAGCAGCTCGACACAGGGTCTGGGTAATGAAAAACTGTTTTTT
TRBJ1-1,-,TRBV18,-,CASSLGYTEAFF,TGTGCCAGCTCACTCGGTTACACTGAAGCTTTCTTT
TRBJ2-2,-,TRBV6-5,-,CASSPRRTGELFF,TGTGCCAGCAGTCCCAGGCGCACCGGGGAGCTGTTTTTT
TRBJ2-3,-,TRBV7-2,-,CASSPHPDTQYF,TGTGCCAGCAGCCCCCATCCCGATACGCAGTATTTT
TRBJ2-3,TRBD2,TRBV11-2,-,CATRGSGSPQYF,TGTGCCACCCGGGGTAGCGGGAGTCCGCAGTATTTT
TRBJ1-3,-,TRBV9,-,CASSVDAGLFGNTIYF,TGTGCCAGCAGCGTAGATGCAGGGCTATTTGGAAACACCATATATTTT
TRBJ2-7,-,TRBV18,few,CASSPASRYEQYF,TGTGCCAGCTCACCGGCCTCCCGCTACGAGCAGTACTTC
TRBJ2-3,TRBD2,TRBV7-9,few,CASSQVGSGTTRDTQYF,TGTGCCAGCAGCCAGGTCGGTAGCGGGACAACACGGGATACGCAGTATTTT
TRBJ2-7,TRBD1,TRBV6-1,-,CASSETGQVYEQYF,TGTGCCAGCAGTGAAACGGGACAGGTCTACGAGCAGTACTTC
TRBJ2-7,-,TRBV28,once,CASSFMGDTYEQYF,TGTGCCAGCAGTTTCATGGGGGACACCTACGAGCAGTACTTC
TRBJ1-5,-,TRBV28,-,CASSSGTRNQPQHF,TGTGCCAGCAGTTCCGGGACACGCAATCAGCCCCAGCATTTT
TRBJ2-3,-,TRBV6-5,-,CASSYSAGATDTQYF,TGTGCCAGCAGTTACTCTGCGGGGGCCACAGATACGCAGTATTTT
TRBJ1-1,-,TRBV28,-,CASSLGQMNTEAFF,TGTGCCAGCAGTTTAGGACAGATGAACACTGAAGCTTTCTTT
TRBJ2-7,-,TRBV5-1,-,CASSTPAGDEQYF,TGCGCCAGCAGCACCCCGGCAGGGGACGAGCAGTACTTC
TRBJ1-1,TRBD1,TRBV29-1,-,CSVGRDRNTEAFF,TGCAGCGTGGGACGGGACAGGAACACTGAAGCTTTCTTT
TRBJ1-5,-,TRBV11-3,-,CASSSGTYYSNQPQHF,TGTGCCAGCAGCTCCGGGACATACTATAGCAATCAGCCCCAGCATTTT
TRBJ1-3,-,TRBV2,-,CATLRESSGNTIYF,TGTGCCACCCTCCGGGAATCTTCTGGAAACACCATATATTTT
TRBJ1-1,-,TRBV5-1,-,CASSPGTTNTEAFF,TGCGCCAGCAGCCCAGGAACAACGAACACTGAAGCTTTCTTT
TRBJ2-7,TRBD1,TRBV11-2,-,CASSNRQGDYEQYF,TGTGCCAGCAGCAACAGACAGGGGGACTACGAGCAGTACTTC
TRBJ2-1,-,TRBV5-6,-,CASSFTRNEQFF,TGTGCCAGCAGCTTCACTAGGAATGAGCAGTTCTTC
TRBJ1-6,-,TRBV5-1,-,CASSGGYDNSPLHF,TGCGCCAGCAGCGGAGGGTACGATAATTCACCCCTCCACTTT
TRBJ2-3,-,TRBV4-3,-,CASSQESLIPDTQYF,TGCGCCAGCAGCCAAGAATCCCTAATTCCAGATACGCAGTATTTT
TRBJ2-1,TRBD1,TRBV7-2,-,CASSLGTANSYNEQFF,TGTGCCAGCAGCCTCGGGACAGCAAACTCCTACAATGAGCAGTTCTTC
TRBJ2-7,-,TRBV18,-,CASSPAFGSSYEQYF,TGTGCCAGCTCACCAGCCTTCGGGTCGTCCTACGAGCAGTACTTC
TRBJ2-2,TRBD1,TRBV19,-,CASSNPGQVTGELFF,TGTGCCAGTAGTAACCCTGGACAGGTCACCGGGGAGCTGTTTTTT
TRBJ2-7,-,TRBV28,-,CASSLTGSYEQYF,TGTGCCAGCAGTTTGACGGGCTCCTACGAGCAGTACTTC